The 18 T cell receptor beta chains listed next were all sequenced from one sample in a study of T cell clonality in common variable immunodeficiency. Study conclusions and caveats: Common variable immunodeficiency TCR beta sequences reportedly had fewer deletions and N-nucleotide insertions.

What these receptors recognize is not known. Profiling relied on immunoSEQ multiplex PCR, and the TCRdb table lists in-frame clones only, not all of them. This sample's table reports fewer than 8,500 clones. Sequencing was performed on peripheral blood mononuclear cells. Every receptor here comes from a human donor with common variable immunodeficiency.

In regard to this clone: The read halts 3 residues ahead of the CDR3 end, with the missing end drawn from the germline J gene. This chain connects TRBV2 to TRBJ1-3, with 8 bases aligning to TRBD1. Per the germline V gene, CDR1 is SNHLY and CDR2 is FYNNEI. Trimming took 5 bases from V and 0 from J; bases not matched to a gene: 3. The CDR3 has 15 amino acids. The CDR3 DNA, read in part, is TGTGCCAGCAGTCAGGACAGGGCCTCTGGAAACACC. Its translation is CASSQDRASGNT. The full CDR3 protein reads CASSQDRASGNTIYF.

Remarks on this clone: Read coverage stops 3 residues before the CDR3 terminus; the germline J gene supplies the remainder. This chain uses TRBV20-1 with TRBJ2-1; 10 bases match TRBD2. V shed 3 bases, J shed 1 base, and the junction held 6 bases outside the gene matches. This CDR3 region has 16 residues. From germline, CDR1 is DFQATT and CDR2 SNEGSKA (reference sequence). Incomplete CDR3 DNA: TGCAGTGCTAGTGGAGCGGGGGGGTTGTCCTACAATGAG. This translates into CSASGAGGLSYNE. The full CDR3 protein is CSASGAGGLSYNEQFF.

As for this clone: Read data end 3 residues before the CDR3 end; the end is taken from the germline J gene. The chain employs TRBV18 and TRBJ2-5; 8 positions match TRBD1. This CDR3 has 14 residues. Germline V gene sequence: CDR1 KGHSH, CDR2 LQKENI. Losses at the gene ends were 3 bases for V and 1 base for J; bases not matched to a gene: 1. The chain's CDR3 is CASSPDRAQETQYF. CDR3 DNA, as far as it was read: TGTGCCAGCTCACCGGACAGGGCCCAAGAGACC.

Points on this clone: With the read ending 3 residues before the CDR3 end, the germline J gene is used to fill in that end. The gene calls are TRBV7-9 and TRBJ1-1; 7 bases line up with TRBD1. CDR1 and CDR2 from the germline V gene are SEHNR and FQNEAQ (reference sequence). This CDR3 is built from 15 residues. Unmatched junction bases numbered 10, after V lost 5 bases and J lost 4 bases. CDR3 in amino acids: CASSQTGRGVTEAFF. CDR3 DNA, as far as it was read: TGTGCCAGCAGCCAGACAGGGAGAGGGGTCACTGAA. The full variable domain, completed using reference TRBV7-9 and TRBJ1-1, is DTGVSQNPRHKITKRGQNVTFRCDPISEHNRLYWYRQTLGQGPEFLTYFQNEAQLEKSRLLSDRFSAERPKGSFSTLEIQRTEQGDSAMYLCASSQTGRGVTEAFFGQGTRLTVV.

This clone is called medium-sized based on its frequency. Read sequence stops 3 residues before the CDR3 end, and the germline J gene provides the missing end. This chain uses TRBV29-1 with TRBJ2-5, with D maybe TRBD1 (5 bases). CDR1 is SQVTM and CDR2 is ANQGSEA in the germline V gene. V was cut by 1 base and J by 3 bases, with 6 bases left in between. CDR3 length equals 12 residues. The sequenced CDR3 bases are TGCAGCGTTGAAGCCAGGGAAGAGACC. Translating it yields CSVEAREET. The whole CDR3 protein reads CSVEAREETQYF.

A remark on this clone: The read terminates 3 residues ahead of where the CDR3 ends, so the germline J gene completes it. V gene TRBV18 combines with J gene TRBJ1-2; 9 bases agree with TRBD1. V shed 3 bases and J 6 bases; nucleotides not matched to a gene: 5. The CDR3 runs to 14 residues. Germline V gene sequence: CDR1 KGHSH, CDR2 LQKENI. The sequenced CDR3 bases are TGTGCCAGCTCACCTCCCGGACAGGGGCATGGC. Its translation: CASSPPGQGHG. The whole CDR3 sequence is CASSPPGQGHGYTF.

Comment on this clone: The read finishes 3 residues shy of the CDR3 end, and the germline J gene is used to complete it. V usage is TRBV20-1 and J usage is TRBJ2-7; D is unclear. Looked up from germline, CDR1 is DFQATT and CDR2 is SNEGSKA (reference sequence). V dropped 5 bases and J dropped 2 bases, with 7 bases sitting between them. This CDR3 region has 11 residues. CDR3 DNA (partial): TGCAGTGCTGGCAAGGCCTACGAG. Protein product: CSAGKAYE. The full CDR3 is CSAGKAYEQYF.

In the case of this clone: The observed sequence ends 3 residues before the CDR3 terminus, with the missing tail filled in from the germline J gene. The chain employs TRBV19 and TRBJ1-2; no reliable D call. The CDR3 length is 13 residues. Trimming removed 1 base from V and 3 bases from J, with 6 bases in between. Germline assignment: CDR1 LNHDA and CDR2 SQIVND (reference sequence). CDR3 DNA (partial): TGTGCCAGTAGTATAGTCGGTGACTATGGC. Translating gives CASSIVGDYG. The entire CDR3 protein is CASSIVGDYGYTF.

Comment on this clone: Read sequence stops 3 residues before the CDR3 end, and the germline J gene provides the missing end. This chain links TRBV2 with TRBJ1-2; 8 bases fit TRBD1. The CDR3 covers 13 residues. In germline, CDR1 is SNHLY, CDR2 FYNNEI. V dropped 5 bases and J dropped 6; count of bases not matched to a gene: 5. Here the CDR3 reads CASSKDREDGYTF. CDR3 DNA (partial): TGTGCCAGCAGTAAGGACAGGGAGGATGGC.

In terms of frequency, this clone is medium-sized (0.01 to 0.1%). The read stops 3 residues short of the end of the CDR3; the missing end is completed from the germline J gene. The chain carries TRBV24-1 and TRBJ2-5, with D perhaps matching TRBD1 (5 bases). Germline assignment: CDR1 KGHDR and CDR2 SFDVKD. This CDR3 comprises 13 residues. Trimming cost V 3 bases and J 6 bases, with 10 bases left between them. CDR3 amino acids: CATSDPDTQTQYF. The DNA read from the CDR3 is TGTGCCACCAGTGATCCGGACACACAGACC.

Worth noting for this clone: The DNA ends 3 residues before the CDR3 does, and the rest of the CDR3 is filled in from the germline J gene. The V gene is TRBV19, the J gene TRBJ2-6; TRBD1 might be the D (6 bases). Germline assignment: CDR1 LNHDA and CDR2 SQIVND (reference sequence). Between the trimmed V and J ends, which lost 3 bases and 2 bases, there was a span of 17 bases. The CDR3 runs 18 residues. The part of the CDR3 DNA that was read is TGTGCCAGTAGTATGACGATAGGGGGTCTCACTGGGGCCAACGTC. Protein sequence: CASSMTIGGLTGANV. The full CDR3 protein reads CASSMTIGGLTGANVLTF. Full variable domain (remainder filled in from reference TRBV19 and TRBJ2-6): DGGITQSPKYLFRKEGQNVTLSCEQNLNHDAMYWYRQDPGQGLRLIYYSQIVNDFQKGDIAEGYSVSREKKESFPLTVTSAQKNPTAFYLCASSMTIGGLTGANVLTFGAGSRLTVL.

Details on this clone: The read ends 3 residues shy of where the CDR3 ends; the end is completed using the germline J gene. The chain links TRBV2 to TRBJ2-7; D might be TRBD1 (6 bases). V lost 2 bases, J lost 2 bases, and 13 bases lay in between. CDR1 and CDR2 from the germline V gene are SNHLY and FYNNEI. The CDR3 has 15 residues. The covered CDR3 bases are TGTGCCAGCAGTGAATTGGGACAAGGGGCCTACGAG. It codes for CASSELGQGAYE. The full-length CDR3 reads as CASSELGQGAYEQYF. Using reference TRBV2 and TRBJ2-7 for the parts outside the CDR3, the full variable domain is EPEVTQTPSHQVTQMGQEVILRCVPISNHLYFYWYRQILGQKVEFLVSFYNNEISEKSEIFDDQFSVERPDGSNFTLKIRSTKLEDSAMYFCASSELGQGAYEQYFGPGTRLTVT.

A word on this clone: The DNA ends 3 residues before the CDR3 does, and the rest of the CDR3 is filled in from the germline J gene. The chain couples TRBV5-1 to TRBJ2-3; D is unclear. Germline loops: CDR1 SGHRS, CDR2 YFSETQ. With 1 base removed from V and 6 bases from J, the gap between germline ends came to 3 bases. The CDR3 spans 11 residues. CDR3 DNA (partial): TGCGCCAGCAGCTTGAGGGATACG. It yields the protein CASSLRDT. Given in full, the CDR3 is CASSLRDTQYF.

Frequency places this clone as medium-sized. Coverage ceases 3 residues before the CDR3 finishes, and the germline J gene fills in the end. The chain links TRBV10-3 to TRBJ1-2; maybe TRBD1 (5 bases). The V end was cut by 0 bases, the J end by 5 bases, with 16 bases between. CDR1 is ENHRY and CDR2 is SYGVKD in the germline V gene. CDR3 length: 16 residues. Incomplete CDR3 DNA: TGTGCCATCAGTGAGTCGAAAATGCAGGGAAGGTATGGC. The encoded protein is CAISESKMQGRYG. The whole CDR3 sequence reads CAISESKMQGRYGYTF.

A note on this clone: The read terminates 3 residues ahead of where the CDR3 ends, so the germline J gene completes it. The chain combines TRBV7-9 with TRBJ2-5, with TRBD1 as a possible D gene (5 bases). The germline V and J ends were trimmed by 5 bases and 2 bases, with 12 bases remaining between them. From germline, CDR1 is SEHNR and CDR2 FQNEAQ (reference sequence). CDR3 length: 14 residues. The CDR3 sequence: CASSLDRTQETQYF. The sequenced CDR3 bases are TGTGCCAGCAGCCTCGACAGAACACAAGAGACC.

As regards this clone: The missing CDR3 end, 3 residues past where the read stops, is filled in from the germline J gene. The chain uses TRBV7-2 and TRBJ2-3; D gene unclear. Trimming cost V 2 bases and J 0 bases, with 6 bases left between them. The CDR3 has 14 amino acids. Germline V lookup: CDR1 SGHTA, CDR2 FQGNSA. The CDR3 sequence is CASSLSSSTDTQYF. The sequenced part of the CDR3 DNA is TGTGCCAGCAGCTTAAGTAGCAGCACAGATACG.

Concerning this clone: The CDR3 end is not reached by the read, which stops 3 residues before it; the germline J gene fills it in. The V and J genes are TRBV19 and TRBJ2-5, with 10 bases matching TRBD1. This CDR3 is 17 amino acids long. Germline V gene sequence: CDR1 LNHDA, CDR2 SQIVND (reference sequence). J was trimmed by 5 bases and V by 1 base; bases with no gene match: 10. The CDR3: CASSIVGTGVRVETQYF. The covered CDR3 bases are TGTGCCAGTAGTATAGTGGGGACAGGGGTGCGTGTCGAGACC. Together with reference TRBV19 and TRBJ2-5, the CDR3 gives the full variable domain: DGGITQSPKYLFRKEGQNVTLSCEQNLNHDAMYWYRQDPGQGLRLIYYSQIVNDFQKGDIAEGYSVSREKKESFPLTVTSAQKNPTAFYLCASSIVGTGVRVETQYFGPGTRLLVL.

The DNA read from the CDR3 is TGTGCCAGCGCTAGCGGGGGGCCAAGTAATGAG. Protein: CASASGGPSNE. The full CDR3 is CASASGGPSNEQFF. This chain connects TRBV6-4 to TRBJ2-1, with TRBD2 matching 11 bases. The CDR3 end is not reached by the read, which stops 3 residues before it; the germline J gene fills it in. This CDR3 spans 14 amino acids. V lost 8 bases to trimming and J lost 7 bases; unmatched junction nucleotides: 7. Germline CDR1 and CDR2: MRHNA and SNTAGT.